This is a list of T cell receptor beta chains from one sample in a study of OX40 agonist ivuxolimab in advanced cancers. Sequencing used immunoSEQ multiplex PCR; TCRdb keeps in-frame clones, though not all of them. The table includes some 80,000 clones, approximately 90% detected once. The source material was CD4+ or CD8+ T cells sorted from blood, sampled in a trial of the OX40 agonist ivuxolimab. The receptors were gathered from an adult with an advanced solid tumor such as melanoma, head and neck, liver or kidney cancer. Each CDR3 is given with its conserved first and last residue. Fields, in order: CDR3 DNA, CDR3 protein, V gene, clone size, CDR3 length, D gene, J gene. A D gene is named only where the DNA matches it firmly. Size is omitted from some rows. Given values are once, few, many or a class for expanded clones.

TGTGCCAGCAGCTTAGTTGTCTCCTACGAGCAGTACTTC	CASSLVVSYEQYF	TRBV7-9	.	13	.	TRBJ2-7
TGTGCCAGCAGGAGGGACAGGGGCCTTTACGAGCAGTACTTC	CASRRDRGLYEQYF	TRBV27	.	14	TRBD1	TRBJ2-7
TGTGCCAGCCGGGCCTCACAAGAGACCCAGTACTTC	CASRASQETQYF	TRBV28	.	12	.	TRBJ2-5
TGTGCCAGCAGTGCCCGGACACCTCAGCCCCAGCATTTT	CASSARTPQPQHF	TRBV6-1	.	13	.	TRBJ1-5
TGTGCCAGTAGTACCGGACAGGGGGCTTATCAGCCCCAGCATTTT	CASSTGQGAYQPQHF	TRBV19	few	15	TRBD1	TRBJ1-5
TGCAGCGTTGAAGATCTCAAGTTTCAGGAGTTCTATGGCTACACCTTC	CSVEDLKFQEFYGYTF	TRBV29-1	.	16	.	TRBJ1-2
TGCGCCAGCAGCTTCGGGGGGCATCGGGAGACCCAGTACTTC	CASSFGGHRETQYF	TRBV5-1	.	14	.	TRBJ2-5
TGTGCCAGCAGCTTTGGGGCGGAAAACAACTATGGCTACACCTTC	CASSFGAENNYGYTF	TRBV7-2	.	15	.	TRBJ1-2
TGTGCCAGCAGCTTGGACCCTTCCTACGAGCAGTACTTC	CASSLDPSYEQYF	TRBV7-3	.	13	.	TRBJ2-7
TGTGCCAGCAGACAGGGGGCTTATGGCTACACCTTC	CASRQGAYGYTF	TRBV6-5	.	12	TRBD1	TRBJ1-2
TGTGCCAGCAGCGAGGTGGCAGAAAATAATGAAAAACTGTTTTTT	CASSEVAENNEKLFF	TRBV5-4	.	15	.	TRBJ1-4
TGTGCCGGGAGTGGCAGGGGAAAAAACATTCAGTACTTC	CAGSGRGKNIQYF	TRBV5-6	.	13	.	TRBJ2-4
TGTGCCAGCAGTCCGAACAGGGGGGCGCAAGAGACCCAGTACTTC	CASSPNRGAQETQYF	TRBV2	.	15	TRBD1	TRBJ2-5
TGCGCCAGCAGCCCCTGGACCGTGAGCACAGATACGCAGTATTTT	CASSPWTVSTDTQYF	TRBV5-1	.	15	.	TRBJ2-3
TGTGCCAGCTCACCAACAGGCGCTAATGAAAAACTGTTTTTT	CASSPTGANEKLFF	TRBV18	.	14	.	TRBJ1-4
TGTGCCAGCAGTTTAGGGTCTAGCGGGAACTACGAGCAGTACTTC	CASSLGSSGNYEQYF	TRBV27	.	15	TRBD2	TRBJ2-7
TGTGCCAGTAGTATAGATCTTGGGGGGCAGTTCTTC	CASSIDLGGQFF	TRBV19	.	12	.	TRBJ2-1
TGTGCCAGCAGCTTAGGAGGGGGGAGCGGCGAGCAGTACTTC	CASSLGGGSGEQYF	TRBV13	.	14	.	TRBJ2-7
TGCAGCGTTGAGGGGGCGGGGGGGGGCACAGATACGCAGTATTTT	CSVEGAGGGTDTQYF	TRBV29-1	.	15	TRBD2	TRBJ2-3
TGCGCCAGCAGCCCGGACACCGGACGGGGTTCACCCCTCCACTTT	CASSPDTGRGSPLHF	TRBV5-1	.	15	.	TRBJ1-6
TGTGCCAGTAGTATATCGACAGAGCCTTATGGCTACACCTTC	CASSISTEPYGYTF	TRBV19	.	14	.	TRBJ1-2
TGTGCCAGTAGTATAGTGGACGGGTCCTACGAGCAGTACTTC	CASSIVDGSYEQYF	TRBV19	.	14	.	TRBJ2-7
TGTGCCAGCAGCTTAAGCTCCCCTGATACCCAGTACTTC	CASSLSSPDTQYF	TRBV7-6	.	13	.	TRBJ2-5
TGCGCCAGCAGTCCGGGAAAACAATCAGATACGCAGTATTTT	CASSPGKQSDTQYF	TRBV10-1	.	14	.	TRBJ2-3
TGCGCCAGCAGCTTCCAAGGTACAGGGCAGGAGCAGTTCTTC	CASSFQGTGQEQFF	TRBV5-1	once	14	.	TRBJ2-1
TGTGCCAGCAGCGCCACCCACAGGGAGCGGTACTTC	CASSATHRERYF	TRBV2	.	12	.	TRBJ2-7
TGTGCCAGCACCAGGGCAGGGTCCCCGAACACTGAAGCTTTCTTT	CASTRAGSPNTEAFF	TRBV27	.	15	.	TRBJ1-1
TGTGCCAGCAGTCCAACCGGGACAGGGTCGAGTGGCTACACCTTC	CASSPTGTGSSGYTF	TRBV6-5	.	15	TRBD1	TRBJ1-2
TGCGCCAGCAGCCAAGAGGCTGGGACTAGCCTCGCCACAGATACGCAGTATTTT	CASSQEAGTSLATDTQYF	TRBV4-1	.	18	TRBD2	TRBJ2-3
TGTGCCAGTAGGGAGACAGGGGGGGTCAATGAGCAGTTCTTC	CASRETGGVNEQFF	TRBV19	.	14	TRBD1	TRBJ2-1
TGTGCCAGCAGCTTAGGGTCACTCTCCTACGAGCAGTACTTC	CASSLGSLSYEQYF	TRBV7-9	.	14	.	TRBJ2-7
TGTGCCAGCAGTCGACGGGACAGAATAACTGAAGCTTTCTTT	CASSRRDRITEAFF	TRBV6-1	.	14	TRBD1	TRBJ1-1
TGTGCCTTTAACTTAGGAACCAATCAGCCCCAGCATTTT	CAFNLGTNQPQHF	TRBV30	.	13	.	TRBJ1-5
TGTGCCAGCAGTGTGCCGAGTAGCCCGACCTCTGGAAACACCATATATTTT	CASSVPSSPTSGNTIYF	TRBV2	.	17	.	TRBJ1-3
TGTGCCAGCACCCCGGGACTAGTTCTTGACGAGCAGTACTTC	CASTPGLVLDEQYF	TRBV7-2	.	14	TRBD2	TRBJ2-7
TGTGCCAGCAGCCCCCTTTCCGAAAATAGCTACACCTTC	CASSPLSENSYTF	TRBV6-5	.	13	.	TRBJ1-2
TGTGCCAGCAGTCCCCCTCTAGCGCAAGATACGCAGTATTTT	CASSPPLAQDTQYF	TRBV2	.	14	.	TRBJ2-3
TGTGCCAGTAATACAAGGGGTAACACTGAAGCTTTCTTT	CASNTRGNTEAFF	TRBV19	once	13	.	TRBJ1-1
TGTGCCTGGAGTGGGGGCGGAGATGGCTACACCTTC	CAWSGGGDGYTF	TRBV30	.	12	.	TRBJ1-2
TGTGCCTGGAGGGGAACCTATAATTCACCCCTCCACTTT	CAWRGTYNSPLHF	TRBV30	.	13	.	TRBJ1-6
TGTGCCAGCAGCGGCCGTGTCACCGGGGAGCTGTTTTTT	CASSGRVTGELFF	TRBV9	.	13	.	TRBJ2-2
TGCGCCAGCAGCCAAATTATACTACCCCGGCCACTGCGTTCAATGAACACTGAAGCTTTCTTT	CASSQIILPRPLRSMNTEAFF	TRBV4-1	.	21	.	TRBJ1-1
TGTGCCAGCAGCTTACAACCCCACAGGGGGGGAAACACCATATATTTT	CASSLQPHRGGNTIYF	TRBV7-2	.	16	TRBD1	TRBJ1-3
TGTGCCAGCAGTGAGGGGCTAGCGACCGGGGAGCTGTTTTTT	CASSEGLATGELFF	TRBV9	.	14	.	TRBJ2-2
TGTGCCAGCAGCTTTGCGCCGGGACCTCAGAACACCGGGGAGCTGTTTTTT	CASSFAPGPQNTGELFF	TRBV11-3	.	17	.	TRBJ2-2
TGTGCCAGCAGCTCGACAGCGACCGGGGAGCTGTTTTTT	CASSSTATGELFF	TRBV7-3	.	13	.	TRBJ2-2
TGTGCCAGCAGCGTGGGGCAGGTAAACACCGGGGAGCTGTTTTTT	CASSVGQVNTGELFF	TRBV9	.	15	.	TRBJ2-2